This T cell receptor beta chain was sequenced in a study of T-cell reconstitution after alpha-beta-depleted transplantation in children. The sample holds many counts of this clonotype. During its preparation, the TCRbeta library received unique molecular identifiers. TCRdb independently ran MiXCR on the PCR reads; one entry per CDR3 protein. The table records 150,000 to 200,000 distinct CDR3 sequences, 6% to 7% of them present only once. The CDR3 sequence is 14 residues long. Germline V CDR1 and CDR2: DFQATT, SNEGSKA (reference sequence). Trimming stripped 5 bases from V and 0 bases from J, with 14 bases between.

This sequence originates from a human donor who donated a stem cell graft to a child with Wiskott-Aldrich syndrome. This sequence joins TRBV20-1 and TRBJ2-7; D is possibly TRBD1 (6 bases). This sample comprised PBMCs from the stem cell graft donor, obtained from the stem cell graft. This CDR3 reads CSASRQASSYEQYF. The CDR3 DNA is TGCAGTGCTTCGAGACAGGCGAGCTCCTACGAGCAGTACTTC.